This record looks at one TCR beta chain sequence and its context. As yet, its antigen is unknown. This entry belongs to a study of graft-versus-host responses after intestinal transplantation. This CDR3 contains 14 residues. Germline CDR1 and CDR2: SEHNR and FQNEAQ (reference sequence). Trimming stripped 5 bases from V and 5 bases from J, with 12 bases between. Using immunoSEQ multiplex PCR, the repertoire was profiled, and TCRdb retains in-frame clones only, with some absent. The table lists under 140,000 clones, 90% to 95% of them singletons. V gene TRBV7-9 combines with J gene TRBJ2-2; D is possibly TRBD1 or TRBD2 (5 bases each). The sample was unstimulated CD8+ T cells sorted from spleen or lymph node cells, taken before intestinal transplant. This receptor was obtained from a human donor who received an intestinal transplant. The CDR3 DNA is TGTGCCAGCAGCCCAATCGGGGCTACCGGGGAGCTGTTTTTT. Translating gives CASSPIGATGELFF.